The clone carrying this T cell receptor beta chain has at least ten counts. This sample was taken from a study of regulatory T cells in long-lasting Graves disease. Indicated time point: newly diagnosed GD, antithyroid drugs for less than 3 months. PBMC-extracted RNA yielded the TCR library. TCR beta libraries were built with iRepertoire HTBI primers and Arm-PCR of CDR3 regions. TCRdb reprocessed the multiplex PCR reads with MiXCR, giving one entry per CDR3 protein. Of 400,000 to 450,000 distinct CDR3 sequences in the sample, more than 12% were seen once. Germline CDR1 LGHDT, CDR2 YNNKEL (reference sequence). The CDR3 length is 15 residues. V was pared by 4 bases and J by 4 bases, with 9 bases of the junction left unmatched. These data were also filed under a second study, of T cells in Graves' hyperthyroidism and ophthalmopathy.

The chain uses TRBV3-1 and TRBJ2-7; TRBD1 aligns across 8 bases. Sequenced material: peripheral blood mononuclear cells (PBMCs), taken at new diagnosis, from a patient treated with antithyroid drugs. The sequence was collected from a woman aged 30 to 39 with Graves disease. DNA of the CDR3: TGTGCCAGCAGCCGACCCACAGGGGGACGATACGAGCAGTACTTC. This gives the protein CASSRPTGGRYEQYF.